This entry lists 29 T cell receptor beta chains sequenced from one sample in a study of blood T cell repertoires in COVID-19. The assay was immunoSEQ multiplex PCR, and TCRdb's table has in-frame clones only and misses some. Of roughly 43,000 clones listed, 55% to 75% are singletons. Specimen: peripheral blood. These receptor sequences come from an elderly man with acute or convalescent COVID-19.

This rearrangement joins TRBV27 to TRBJ2-2; 10 nucleotides agree with TRBD2. With V trimmed by 5 bases and J by 1 base, 4 bases remained unmatched. This CDR3 spans 16 amino acids. Germline V gene sequence: CDR1 MNHEY, CDR2 SMNVEV (reference sequence). This CDR3 is CASSKWTSGNTGELFF. The DNA for the CDR3 is TGTGCCAGCAGTAAATGGACTAGCGGGAACACCGGGGAGCTGTTTTTT.

The chain combines TRBV18 with TRBJ2-5; 7 bases agree with TRBD1. The CDR3 sequence is 14 residues long. The J segment lost 5 bases and the V segment lost 6 bases, leaving 9 bases of the junction unmatched. Germline CDR1 KGHSH, CDR2 LQKENI. This CDR3 is CASSPDGRGETQYF. Written as DNA, the CDR3 is TGTGCCAGCTCCCCGGACGGCAGGGGGGAGACCCAGTACTTC.

This rearrangement joins TRBV6-4 to TRBJ2-7, with 7 nucleotides matching TRBD1. With V trimmed by 2 bases and J by 2 bases, 3 bases remained unmatched. The CDR3 extends over 14 amino acids. Germline V gene lookup returns CDR1 MRHNA and CDR2 SNTAGT. As DNA, the CDR3 is TGTGCCAGCAGTGACGGACAGGCCCCCTACGAGCAGTACTTC. It yields the protein CASSDGQAPYEQYF.

J is TRBJ2-7 and V is TRBV4-1, with D tentatively TRBD1 (6 bases). CDR3 size: 15 residues. Trimming cost V 0 bases and J 3 bases, with 12 bases left between them. Germline V lookup: CDR1 MGHRA, CDR2 YSYEKL. CDR3 sequence: CASSQDMGHYYEQYF. For the CDR3, the DNA is TGCGCCAGCAGCCAAGATATGGGACATTACTACGAGCAGTACTTC.

The J gene is TRBJ1-6, the V gene TRBV4-1, with 7 positions matching TRBD1. This CDR3 spans 12 amino acids. Germline values: CDR1 MGHRA, CDR2 YSYEKL. J gave up 9 bases and V 4 bases, and 0 bases lay outside the gene matches. CDR3 in DNA: TGCGCCAGCAGCCGACAGGGTTCACCCCTCCACTTT. Amino acid sequence: CASSRQGSPLHF.

This clone came up a few times. This chain joins TRBV10-3 and TRBJ1-2; TRBD1 aligns across 9 bases. Germline V gene lookup returns CDR1 ENHRY and CDR2 SYGVKD. The CDR3 covers 14 residues. The J segment lost 2 bases and the V segment lost 10 bases, leaving 8 bases of the junction unmatched. The CDR3 DNA reads TGTGCCACGCGCTCCGGGACAGGGAACTATGGCTACACCTTC. Protein product: CATRSGTGNYGYTF.

The chain is built from TRBV15 and TRBJ2-1; 8 bases line up with TRBD2. Germline CDR1 is LNHNV and CDR2 is YYDKDF (reference sequence). This CDR3 has 14 amino acids. The junction had 3 bases not matched to a gene; V was cut back by 0 bases and J by 8 bases. The CDR3, as DNA: TGTGCCACCAGCAGAGATAGCGGGAATGATGAGCAGTTCTTC. Protein product: CATSRDSGNDEQFF.

The DNA of the CDR3 is TGTGCCTGGAGTACGCTGAGACTAGGTGGCACCGGGGAGCTGTTTTTT. This encodes CAWSTLRLGGTGELFF. The rearrangement joins TRBV30 to TRBJ2-2, with a weak D call TRBD2 (6 bases). The germline V gene encodes CDR1 GTSNPN and CDR2 SVGIG (reference sequence). CDR3 size: 16 residues. Trimming stripped 2 bases from V and 4 bases from J, with 17 bases between.

The rearrangement uses TRBV18 and TRBJ1-1; D may be TRBD1 (5 bases). The CDR3 totals 16 residues. Germline V gene lookup returns CDR1 KGHSH and CDR2 LQKENI. Trimming cost V 2 bases and J 0 bases, with 13 bases left between them. CDR3 nucleotides: TGTGCCAGCTCACCATCCGGTAGGGGTATGAACACTGAAGCTTTCTTT. Encoded protein: CASSPSGRGMNTEAFF.

CDR3 sequence (DNA): TGTGCCAGCAGCGAGGGAGACGGGGAGCTGTTTTTT. It is translated as CASSEGDGELFF. V gene TRBV6-5 combines with J gene TRBJ2-2; tentatively, D is TRBD2 (5 bases). The V gene's germline CDR1 is MNHEY and CDR2 SVGAGI. Trimming stripped 6 bases from V and 7 bases from J, with 9 bases between. This CDR3 region has 12 residues.

The chain's CDR3 is CASSQSGTADYEQYF. The CDR3, as DNA: TGCGCCAGCAGCCAGTCCGGGACAGCGGACTACGAGCAGTACTTC. The chain joins TRBV4-1 to TRBJ2-7, with 7 bases identical to TRBD1. This CDR3 region has 15 residues. Germline-derived CDR1 and CDR2 are MGHRA and YSYEKL. The ends lost 3 bases at V and 3 bases at J; junction bases unmatched: 8.

The J gene is TRBJ2-3, the V gene TRBV4-1, with 12 bases matching TRBD2. V was pared by 4 bases and J by 2 bases, with 4 bases of the junction left unmatched. This CDR3 has 16 amino acids. Germline V gives CDR1 MGHRA, CDR2 YSYEKL. This chain's CDR3 is CASSRTSGADTDTQYF. In nucleotides, the CDR3 is TGCGCCAGCAGCCGGACTAGCGGGGCTGACACAGATACGCAGTATTTT.

This clone is labeled medium-sized. V is TRBV5-1 and J is TRBJ2-7; TRBD2 agrees at 8 bases. Germline V CDR1 and CDR2: SGHRS, YFSETQ. This CDR3 is 17 amino acids long. Trimming removed 2 bases from V and 5 bases from J; junction bases left unmatched: 15. The CDR3 sequence is CASSLEGEVAGSNEQYF. The CDR3 DNA sequence: TGCGCCAGCAGCTTAGAAGGTGAGGTAGCGGGGTCAAACGAGCAGTACTTC.

This chain's CDR3 is CAWSVDRGQVNTEAFF. The CDR3 DNA reads as TGTGCCTGGAGTGTGGACAGGGGGCAGGTGAACACTGAAGCTTTCTTT. The chain employs TRBV30 and TRBJ1-1; the match to TRBD1 covers 11 bases. The CDR3 extends over 16 amino acids. V was pared by 0 bases and J by 0 bases, with 3 bases of the junction left unmatched. The V gene's germline CDR1 is GTSNPN and CDR2 SVGIG (reference sequence).

The genes are TRBV11-2 and TRBJ2-1; tentative D call: TRBD2 (6 bases). Looked up from germline, CDR1 is SGHAT and CDR2 is FQNNGV. The CDR3 spans 14 residues. V was clipped by 5 bases and J by 6 bases, with 14 bases between them. The CDR3 loop reads CASSPSTGGNEQFF. Written as DNA, the CDR3 is TGTGCCAGCAGCCCGTCTACCGGGGGCAATGAGCAGTTCTTC.

The chain couples TRBV5-1 to TRBJ1-2; possibly TRBD1 for D (5 bases). The CDR3 is made up of 15 amino acids. V dropped 2 bases and J dropped 3 bases, with 14 bases sitting between them. Germline CDR1 SGHRS, CDR2 YFSETQ. CDR3 sequence (DNA): TGCGCCAGCAGCTTAGTAGCAGGGCTAGACTATGGCTACACCTTC. It codes for CASSLVAGLDYGYTF.

There are a few counts of this clone. The CDR3 nucleotides read TGTGCCAGTAGGAGGAACCCCTATAATTCACCCCTCCACTTT. Its translation: CASRRNPYNSPLHF. The rearrangement uses TRBV19 and TRBJ1-6; D remains ambiguous. The germline V gene has CDR1 LNHDA and CDR2 SQIVND (reference sequence). Trimming stripped 6 bases from V and 2 bases from J, with 8 bases between. This CDR3 has 14 residues.

This clone has just one count. The chain couples TRBV11-2 to TRBJ1-3, with 8 bases matching TRBD1. Trimming took 3 bases from V and 0 from J; bases not matched to a gene: 7. The CDR3 consists of 17 residues. In germline, CDR1 is SGHAT, CDR2 FQNNGV. This CDR3 is CASSFNRGSSSGNTIYF. The CDR3 DNA reads TGTGCCAGCAGCTTTAACAGGGGGTCCTCCTCTGGAAACACCATATATTTT.

V is TRBV7-8 and J is TRBJ2-1; D may be TRBD1 (6 bases). V was shortened by 0 bases and J by 0 bases, with 9 bases between the two germline ends. The CDR3 runs to 16 residues. The germline CDR1 and CDR2 sequences are SGHVS and FQNEAQ. The CDR3 region is CASSLAGHLSYNEQFF. In DNA form, the CDR3 reads TGTGCCAGCAGCTTAGCGGGACACCTCTCCTACAATGAGCAGTTCTTC. Supplemented by reference TRBV7-8 and TRBJ2-1, the full variable domain reads GAGVSQSPRYKVAKRGQDVALRCDPISGHVSLFWYQQALGQGPEFLTYFQNEAQLDKSGLPSDRFFAERPEGSVSTLKIQRTQQEDSAVYLCASSLAGHLSYNEQFFGPGTRLTVL.

The chain carries TRBV21-1 and TRBJ2-7; the table's D call, TRBD1, was not checked against the DNA. TRBV21-1 is shown as a pseudogene. The CDR3 has 18 residues. CDR3 sequence: CASSKVARMRGLTYEQYF. The CDR3 DNA reads TGTGCCAGCAGCAAAGTCGCGAGAATGAGGGGGTTAACCTACGAGCAGTACTTC.

In its sample, this clone was seen once. The chain joins TRBV7-2 to TRBJ1-6; possibly TRBD1 for D (5 bases). Trimming took off 5 bases at V and 8 bases at J, with 22 bases between the two ends. The CDR3 consists of 17 residues. Germline V gene data show CDR1 as SGHTA and CDR2 as FQGNSA. The CDR3 sequence: CASSAWTSLSQYSPLHF. DNA for the CDR3: TGTGCCAGCAGCGCTTGGACATCTCTCAGCCAATATTCACCCCTCCACTTT.

This rearrangement joins TRBV10-3 to TRBJ1-6; D ambiguous. The CDR3 length is 16 residues. Germline CDR1 ENHRY, CDR2 SYGVKD. Trimming left V 10 bases short and J 0 bases short, with 16 bases between. CDR3 in amino acids: CATMAGGSSYNSPLHF. The CDR3 DNA reads as TGTGCCACCATGGCAGGAGGGAGCTCCTATAATTCACCCCTCCACTTT.

J is TRBJ1-6 and V is TRBV18; D perhaps matches TRBD1 (5 bases). CDR1 and CDR2 (germline): KGHSH, LQKENI. The CDR3 sequence is 14 residues long. V was trimmed by 3 bases and J by 10 bases, leaving 13 bases between them. CDR3 sequence reads: CASSPSGGKSPLHF. The CDR3 nucleotides are TGTGCCAGCTCACCCTCGGGGGGAAAGTCACCCCTCCACTTT.

This clone ranks as medium-sized (0.01 to 0.1%). The rearrangement joins TRBV7-8 to TRBJ2-3; 9 positions agree with TRBD1. The CDR3 extends over 16 amino acids. The germline V gene has CDR1 SGHVS and CDR2 FQNEAQ. Trimming took 7 bases from V and 1 from J; bases not matched to a gene: 9. The CDR3 region is CASNYDRDRGTDTQYF. DNA of the CDR3: TGTGCCAGCAACTACGACCGGGACAGGGGCACAGATACGCAGTATTTT.

This clone occurred once. This rearrangement joins TRBV5-1 to TRBJ2-3; 7 bases are shared with TRBD1. CDR1 and CDR2 from the germline V gene are SGHRS and YFSETQ. CDR3 length: 13 residues. Germline trimming cut 4 bases from V and 3 bases from J; bases unmatched to any gene: 2. The CDR3 DNA is TGCGCCAGCAGCGCGACAGGGACAGATACGCAGTATTTT. Residues: CASSATGTDTQYF. Together with reference TRBV5-1 and TRBJ2-3, the CDR3 gives the full variable domain: KAGVTQTPRYLIKTRGQQVTLSCSPISGHRSVSWYQQTPGQGLQFLFEYFSETQRNKGNFPGRFSGRQFSNSRSEMNVSTLELGDSALYLCASSATGTDTQYFGPGTRLTVL.

The chain combines TRBV11-2 with TRBJ1-1; TRBD1 aligns across 8 bases. V lost 3 bases, J lost 5 bases, and 5 bases stayed unmatched. CDR1 and CDR2 from the germline V gene are SGHAT and FQNNGV. The CDR3 loop spans 14 amino acids. CDR3 sequence (DNA): TGTGCCAGCAGCTTTACAGGGGGGGGAACTGAAGCTTTCTTT. It yields the protein CASSFTGGGTEAFF.

V gene TRBV9 combines with J gene TRBJ1-1, with a tentative D call TRBD1 (5 bases). The length of the CDR3 is 13 residues. V was shortened by 4 bases and J by 4 bases, with 11 bases between the two germline ends. From germline, CDR1 is SGDLS and CDR2 YYNGEE. CDR3 loop: CASSYDSGTEAFF. The CDR3 bases are TGTGCCAGCAGCTACGACAGTGGCACTGAAGCTTTCTTT.

The DNA for the CDR3 is TGTGCCAGCAGCCAAGACAAAGCGACCTACGAGCAGTACTTC. It translates to CASSQDKATYEQYF. V is TRBV3-1 (or the pseudogene TRBV3-2) and J is TRBJ2-7; no firm D call. CDR3 length: 14 residues. The V gene's germline CDR1 is LGHDT and CDR2 YNNKEL (reference sequence). Trimming took 0 bases from V and 2 from J, leaving 8 bases between them.

This sequence joins TRBV6-2 or TRBV6-3 and TRBJ2-3, with 11 bases that match TRBD2. V was pared by 4 bases and J by 6 bases, with 3 bases of the junction left unmatched. Germline V gives CDR1 MNHEY, CDR2 SVGEGT. CDR3 length: 14 amino acids. DNA for the CDR3: TGTGCCAGCAGTTCTAGCGGGAGGCTGGATACGCAGTATTTT. Its protein is CASSSSGRLDTQYF.